The subject of this entry is one T cell receptor beta chain. This specimen comes from a study of T cell repertoires in cytomegalovirus infection. Study context: Carrying CMV and the relevant HLA type showed in public TCR beta signatures.

In TCRdb, the reads were re-called with MiXCR into one record per CDR3 protein. The sample includes fewer than 300,000 distinct CDR3 sequences, under 30% of them seen just once. Sequenced input: PBMCs. The clonotype was recovered from a human donor in good health (CMV status not recorded). Some clones in this sample may be carry-over from other donors' samples.

The CDR3, as DNA: TGTGCCACCTCTAGCGGGACGAACACCGGGGAGCTGTTTTTT. It codes for CATSSGTNTGELFF. This chain connects TRBV19 to TRBJ2-2, with 9 bases identical to TRBD2. The CDR3 spans 14 residues. Germline trimming cut 10 bases from V and 0 bases from J; bases unmatched to any gene: 3. Germline CDR1 LNHDA, CDR2 SQIVND (reference sequence).